Listed below are T cell receptor beta chains from one sample, sequenced in a study of tumor-infiltrating lymphocytes in localized non-small cell lung cancer. Clones were sequenced by immunoSEQ multiplex PCR, and TCRdb holds only the in-frame ones, with some missing. The sample lists roughly 15,000 clones; approximately 72% were seen once. Sample: uninvolved lung tissue not adjacent to the tumor. These receptor sequences come from a human donor with non-small cell lung cancer. Each CDR3 is given with its conserved first and last residue.

len: 12
j_gene: TRBJ2-5
v_gene: TRBV6-5
CDR3aa: CASSYPQETQYF

len: 15
j_gene: TRBJ2-7
v_gene: TRBV7-2
CDR3aa: CASSSGGGSLRVQYF

len: 15
j_gene: TRBJ2-5
v_gene: TRBV10-1
CDR3aa: CASKSIAGDKETQYF

len: 15
j_gene: TRBJ2-2
v_gene: TRBV2
CDR3aa: CASRRTSGGAGELFF

len: 15
j_gene: TRBJ2-1
v_gene: TRBV9
CDR3aa: CASSVAGLAGDEQFF

len: 15
j_gene: TRBJ2-3
v_gene: TRBV7-2
CDR3aa: CASSPDSLGTDTQYF

len: 13
j_gene: TRBJ1-2
v_gene: TRBV7-2
CDR3aa: CASSVDRGGGYTF

len: 14
j_gene: TRBJ1-5
v_gene: TRBV28
CDR3aa: CASSPVLIGQPQHF

len: 15
j_gene: TRBJ2-3
v_gene: TRBV11-2
CDR3aa: CASSLSGVLTDTQYF

len: 17
j_gene: TRBJ1-2
v_gene: TRBV29-1
CDR3aa: CSVEDRGAGAANYGYTF

len: 13
j_gene: TRBJ1-1
v_gene: TRBV7-6
CDR3aa: CASSWNFNTEAFF

len: 11
j_gene: TRBJ2-7
v_gene: TRBV20-1
CDR3aa: CSARVGGEQYF

len: 14
j_gene: TRBJ1-5
v_gene: TRBV7-2
CDR3aa: CASSLGQGVEPQHF

len: 17
j_gene: TRBJ1-1
v_gene: TRBV25-1
CDR3aa: CASSEPTRGGKGTEAFF

len: 15
j_gene: TRBJ2-1
v_gene: TRBV10-3
CDR3aa: CAISEPRGEHNEQFF

len: 13
j_gene: TRBJ2-2
v_gene: TRBV6-1
CDR3aa: CAIRQGSAGELFF

len: 16
j_gene: TRBJ1-5
v_gene: TRBV2
CDR3aa: CASSDVGGAGDQPQHF

len: 16
j_gene: TRBJ2-1
v_gene: TRBV5-1
CDR3aa: CASSLFRDLTYNEQFF

len: 10
j_gene: TRBJ2-1
v_gene: TRBV30
CDR3aa: CALGGGEQFF

len: 10
j_gene: TRBJ2-7
v_gene: TRBV20-1
CDR3aa: CSAGTYEQYF

len: 11
j_gene: TRBJ1-1
v_gene: TRBV2
CDR3aa: CASRNEGQAFF

len: 14
j_gene: TRBJ2-1
v_gene: TRBV6-5
CDR3aa: CATVTSARGNEQFF

len: 13
j_gene: TRBJ1-1
v_gene: TRBV27
CDR3aa: CASSQQARTEAFF

len: 12
j_gene: TRBJ1-1
v_gene: TRBV29-1
CDR3aa: CSVGPWRTEAFF

len: 10
j_gene: TRBJ1-1
v_gene: TRBV10-3
CDR3aa: CAIGNTEAFF

len: 16
j_gene: TRBJ2-1
v_gene: TRBV7-9
CDR3aa: CASSPPRDAPGRKQFF

len: 14
j_gene: TRBJ2-2
v_gene: TRBV6-1
CDR3aa: CASSGLQGGGELFF

len: 14
j_gene: TRBJ1-1
v_gene: TRBV19
CDR3aa: CASIGTGGRTEAFF

len: 15
j_gene: TRBJ2-1
v_gene: TRBV25-1
CDR3aa: CASSESGSRSNEQFF

len: 15
j_gene: TRBJ2-2
v_gene: TRBV5-1
CDR3aa: CASTPGEPNTGELFF

len: 15
j_gene: TRBJ2-1
v_gene: TRBV7-9
CDR3aa: CASSLLAGGYNEQFF

len: 13
j_gene: TRBJ2-7
v_gene: TRBV5-4
CDR3aa: CASSLERSYEQYF

len: 15
j_gene: TRBJ2-6
v_gene: TRBV27
CDR3aa: CASSADGSGANVLTF

len: 14
j_gene: TRBJ1-2
v_gene: TRBV7-8
CDR3aa: CASSPVAGNYGYTF

len: 15
j_gene: TRBJ1-3
v_gene: TRBV9
CDR3aa: CASSPRGVVGNTIYF

len: 12
j_gene: TRBJ1-1
v_gene: TRBV6-6
CDR3aa: CASSSLGVAAFF

len: 14
j_gene: TRBJ2-2
v_gene: TRBV2
CDR3aa: CASKSFANTGELFF

len: 14
j_gene: TRBJ2-5
v_gene: TRBV10-3
CDR3aa: CAISNLIPPETQYF

len: 17
j_gene: TRBJ1-1
v_gene: TRBV10-3
CDR3aa: CAISGARGRGNNTEAFF

len: 14
j_gene: TRBJ2-6
v_gene: TRBV2
CDR3aa: CASILESGANVLTF

len: 12
j_gene: TRBJ2-3
v_gene: TRBV7-2
CDR3aa: CASSRYGDTQYF

len: 15
j_gene: TRBJ1-5
v_gene: TRBV11-2
CDR3aa: CASSLDWGMGAPQHF

len: 16
j_gene: TRBJ1-2
v_gene: TRBV4-3
CDR3aa: CASSQDWGQGSAGYTF

len: 13
j_gene: TRBJ2-3
v_gene: TRBV19
CDR3aa: CASGGYRTDTQYF

len: 13
j_gene: TRBJ2-5
v_gene: TRBV11-1
CDR3aa: CASSLHREETQYF

len: 14
j_gene: TRBJ1-5
v_gene: TRBV10-2
CDR3aa: CASSGSGGNQPQHF

len: 17
j_gene: TRBJ2-2
v_gene: TRBV5-4
CDR3aa: CASSLARGGGGTGELFF

len: 16
j_gene: TRBJ1-4
v_gene: TRBV29-1
CDR3aa: CSVEDWTVATNEKLFF

len: 14
j_gene: TRBJ1-2
v_gene: TRBV7-2
CDR3aa: CASSYYAGNYGYTF

len: 14
j_gene: TRBJ1-4
v_gene: TRBV6-1
CDR3aa: CASRFSLGGEKLFF

len: 16
j_gene: TRBJ1-1
v_gene: TRBV7-8
CDR3aa: CASSSPPGEINTEAFF

len: 14
j_gene: TRBJ1-2
v_gene: TRBV5-6
CDR3aa: CASSLGQGAGGYTF

len: 13
j_gene: TRBJ1-4
v_gene: TRBV5-5
CDR3aa: CASSPYGDEKLFF

len: 15
j_gene: TRBJ2-5
v_gene: TRBV7-2
CDR3aa: CASSHPGPSKETQYF

len: 13
j_gene: TRBJ2-5
v_gene: TRBV30
CDR3aa: CAWSGRGSLPQYF

len: 16
j_gene: TRBJ1-5
v_gene: TRBV2
CDR3aa: CASSWDSSYSNQPQHF

len: 15
j_gene: TRBJ1-1
v_gene: TRBV7-2
CDR3aa: CASSFTTGGPTEAFF

len: 15
j_gene: TRBJ1-2
v_gene: TRBV5-1
CDR3aa: CASSLGRTPVYGYTF

len: 14
j_gene: TRBJ1-3
v_gene: TRBV6-1
CDR3aa: CASSLKGSGNTIYF